This T cell receptor (beta chain) was identified in a study of blood T cell repertoires in COVID-19. The protocol was immunoSEQ multiplex PCR, while the TCRdb copy is restricted to in-frame clones and leaves out a portion. This table has roughly 170,000 clones, approximately 85% appearing once. The germline gives CDR1 MDHEN, CDR2 SYDVKM. V dropped 2 bases and J dropped 7 bases, with 14 bases sitting between them. This CDR3 has 15 residues. The sequence derives from a woman aged 55-69 years with COVID-19, enrolled during active disease. Sequenced input: peripheral blood. The gene calls are TRBV28 and TRBJ1-4; maybe TRBD1 (5 bases). CDR3 nucleotide sequence: TGTGCCAGCAGTTTAGGGCCAGGGATTTCTGAAAAACTGTTTTTT. Protein product: CASSLGPGISEKLFF.